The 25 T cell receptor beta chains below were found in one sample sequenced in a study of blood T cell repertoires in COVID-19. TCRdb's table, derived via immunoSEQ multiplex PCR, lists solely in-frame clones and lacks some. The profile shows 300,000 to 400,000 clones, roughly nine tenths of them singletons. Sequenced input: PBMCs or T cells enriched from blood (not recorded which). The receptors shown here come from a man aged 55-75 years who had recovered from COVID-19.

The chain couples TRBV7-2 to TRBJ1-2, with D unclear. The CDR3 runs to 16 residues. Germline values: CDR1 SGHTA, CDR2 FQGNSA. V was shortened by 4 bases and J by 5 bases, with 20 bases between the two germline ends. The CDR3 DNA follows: TGTGCCAGCAGCTCCCCAAGGGTGGGCAGACTATATGGCTACACCTTC. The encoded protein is CASSSPRVGRLYGYTF.

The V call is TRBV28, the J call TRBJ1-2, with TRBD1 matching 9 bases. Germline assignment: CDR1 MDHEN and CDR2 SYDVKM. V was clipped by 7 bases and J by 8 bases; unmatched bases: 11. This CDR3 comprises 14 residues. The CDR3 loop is CASNEGQGLGGYTF. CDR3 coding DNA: TGTGCCAGCAATGAGGGACAGGGCTTAGGAGGCTACACCTTC.

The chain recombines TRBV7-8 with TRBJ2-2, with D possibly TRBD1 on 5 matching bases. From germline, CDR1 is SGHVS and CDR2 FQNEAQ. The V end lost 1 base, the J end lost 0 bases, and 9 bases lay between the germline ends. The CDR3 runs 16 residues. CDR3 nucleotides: TGTGCCAGCAGCTTAGGTCTGACAGCGAACACCGGGGAGCTGTTTTTT. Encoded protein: CASSLGLTANTGELFF.

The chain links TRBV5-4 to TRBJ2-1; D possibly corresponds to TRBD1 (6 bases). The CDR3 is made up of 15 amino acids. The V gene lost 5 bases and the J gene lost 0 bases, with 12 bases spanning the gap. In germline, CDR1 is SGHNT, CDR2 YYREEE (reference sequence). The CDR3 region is CASSAGVSSYNEQFF. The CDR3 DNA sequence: TGTGCCAGCAGTGCAGGGGTTAGCTCCTACAATGAGCAGTTCTTC.

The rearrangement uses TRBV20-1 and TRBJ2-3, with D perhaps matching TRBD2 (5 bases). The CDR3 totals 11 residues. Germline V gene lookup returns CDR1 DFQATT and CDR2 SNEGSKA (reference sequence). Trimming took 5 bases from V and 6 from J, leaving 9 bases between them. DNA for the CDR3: TGCAGTGCTCCCATAGCGGATACGCAGTATTTT. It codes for CSAPIADTQYF.

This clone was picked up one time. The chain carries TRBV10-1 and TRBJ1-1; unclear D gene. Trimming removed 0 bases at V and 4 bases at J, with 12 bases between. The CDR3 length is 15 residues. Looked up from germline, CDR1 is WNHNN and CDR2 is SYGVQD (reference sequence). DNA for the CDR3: TGCGCCAGCAGTGAGTCGTACGGGGAGGGCACTGAAGCTTTCTTT. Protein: CASSESYGEGTEAFF.

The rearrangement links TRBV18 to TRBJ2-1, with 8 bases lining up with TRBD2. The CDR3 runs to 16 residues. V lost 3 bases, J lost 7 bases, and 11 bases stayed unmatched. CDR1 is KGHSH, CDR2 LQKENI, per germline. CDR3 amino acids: CASSPLFGGDRNEQFF. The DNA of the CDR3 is TGTGCCAGCTCACCCCTTTTCGGGGGGGATAGGAATGAGCAGTTCTTC.

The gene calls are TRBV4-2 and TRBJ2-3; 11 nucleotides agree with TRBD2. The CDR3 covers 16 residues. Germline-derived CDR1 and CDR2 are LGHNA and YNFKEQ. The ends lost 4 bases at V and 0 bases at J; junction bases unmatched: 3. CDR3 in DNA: TGTGCCAGCAGCCTATTAGCGGGAGGGAGCACAGATACGCAGTATTTT. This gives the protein CASSLLAGGSTDTQYF.

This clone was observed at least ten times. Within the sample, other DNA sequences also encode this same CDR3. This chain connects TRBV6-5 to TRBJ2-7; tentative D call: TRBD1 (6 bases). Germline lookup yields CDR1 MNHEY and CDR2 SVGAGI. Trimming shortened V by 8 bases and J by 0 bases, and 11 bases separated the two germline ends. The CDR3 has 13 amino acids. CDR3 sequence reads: CASRHRDSYEQYF. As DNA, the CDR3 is TGTGCCAGCCGACACAGGGACTCCTACGAGCAGTACTTC.

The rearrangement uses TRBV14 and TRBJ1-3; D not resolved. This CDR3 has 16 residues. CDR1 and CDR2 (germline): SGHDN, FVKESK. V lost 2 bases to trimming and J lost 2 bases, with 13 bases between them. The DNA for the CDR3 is TGTGCCAGCAGCCAAAATCGGGGAATGGCTGGAAACACCATATATTTT. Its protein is CASSQNRGMAGNTIYF.

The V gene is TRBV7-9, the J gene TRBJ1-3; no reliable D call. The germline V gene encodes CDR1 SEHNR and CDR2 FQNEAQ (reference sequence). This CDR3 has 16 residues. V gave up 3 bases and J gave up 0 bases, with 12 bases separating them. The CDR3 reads CASSFRSTDSGNTIYF. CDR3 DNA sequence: TGTGCCAGCAGCTTTCGGTCAACAGACTCTGGAAACACCATATATTTT.

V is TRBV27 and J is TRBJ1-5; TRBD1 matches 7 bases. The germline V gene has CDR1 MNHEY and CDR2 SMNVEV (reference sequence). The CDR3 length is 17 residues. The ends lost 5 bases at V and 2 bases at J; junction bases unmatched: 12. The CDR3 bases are TGTGCCAGCAGTCTTGCCGGGACAGCCGAGGGCAATCAGCCCCAGCATTTT. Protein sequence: CASSLAGTAEGNQPQHF.

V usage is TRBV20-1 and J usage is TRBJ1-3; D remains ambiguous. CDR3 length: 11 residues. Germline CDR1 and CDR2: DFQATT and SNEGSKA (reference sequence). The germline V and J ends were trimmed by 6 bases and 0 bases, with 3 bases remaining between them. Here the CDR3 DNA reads TGCAGTGCCTCCTCTGGAAACACCATATATTTT. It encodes CSASSGNTIYF.

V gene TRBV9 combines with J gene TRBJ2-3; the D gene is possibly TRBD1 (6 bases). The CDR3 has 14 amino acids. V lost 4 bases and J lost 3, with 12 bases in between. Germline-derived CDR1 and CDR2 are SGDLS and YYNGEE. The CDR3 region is CASSSTGQTDTQYF. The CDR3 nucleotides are TGTGCCAGCAGCTCTACGGGACAAACAGATACGCAGTATTTT.

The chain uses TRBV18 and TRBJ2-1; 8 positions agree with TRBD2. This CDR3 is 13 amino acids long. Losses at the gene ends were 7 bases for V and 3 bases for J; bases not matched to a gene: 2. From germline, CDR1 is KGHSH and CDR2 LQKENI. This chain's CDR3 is CASLAGIYNEQFF. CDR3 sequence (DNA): TGTGCCAGCTTAGCGGGGATCTACAATGAGCAGTTCTTC.

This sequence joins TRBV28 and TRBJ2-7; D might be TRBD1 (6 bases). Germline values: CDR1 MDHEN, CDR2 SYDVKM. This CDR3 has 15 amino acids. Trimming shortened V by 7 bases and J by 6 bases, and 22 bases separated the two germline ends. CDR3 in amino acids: CASIPRVGASSEQYF. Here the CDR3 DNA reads TGTGCCAGCATCCCTCGAGTGGGGGCTTCCAGCGAGCAGTACTTC.

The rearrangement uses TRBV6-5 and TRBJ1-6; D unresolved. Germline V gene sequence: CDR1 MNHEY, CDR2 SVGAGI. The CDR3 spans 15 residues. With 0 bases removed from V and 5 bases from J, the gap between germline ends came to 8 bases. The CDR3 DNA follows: TGTGCCAGCAGTTACTCGTTACGGGATAATTCACCCCTCCACTTT. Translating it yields CASSYSLRDNSPLHF.

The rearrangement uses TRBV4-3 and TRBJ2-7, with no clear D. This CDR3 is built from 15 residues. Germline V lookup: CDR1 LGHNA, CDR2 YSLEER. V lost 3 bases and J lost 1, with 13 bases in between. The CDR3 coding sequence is TGCGCCAGCAGCCAGGGCTTAACTGGGTCCTACGAGCAGTACTTC. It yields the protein CASSQGLTGSYEQYF.

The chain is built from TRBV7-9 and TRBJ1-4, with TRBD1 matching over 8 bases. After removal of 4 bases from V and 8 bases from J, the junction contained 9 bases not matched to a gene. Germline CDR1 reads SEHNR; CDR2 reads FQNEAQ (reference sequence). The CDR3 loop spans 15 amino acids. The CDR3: CASSSHRGGGEKLFF. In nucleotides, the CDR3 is TGTGCCAGCAGCTCCCACAGGGGGGGAGGAGAAAAACTGTTTTTT.

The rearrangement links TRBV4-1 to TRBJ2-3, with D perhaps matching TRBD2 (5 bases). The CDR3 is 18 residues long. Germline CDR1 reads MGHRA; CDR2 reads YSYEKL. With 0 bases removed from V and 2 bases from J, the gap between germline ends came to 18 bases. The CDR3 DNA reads TGCGCCAGCAGCCAAGATCGAGGGTTGGTCGGTCTCACAGATACGCAGTATTTT. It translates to CASSQDRGLVGLTDTQYF.

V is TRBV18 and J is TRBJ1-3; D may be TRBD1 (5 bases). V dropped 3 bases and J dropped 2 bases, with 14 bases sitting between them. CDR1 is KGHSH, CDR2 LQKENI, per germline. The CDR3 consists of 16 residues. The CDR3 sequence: CASSPLDTGTGNTIYF. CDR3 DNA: TGTGCCAGCTCACCCCTGGACACGGGTACTGGAAACACCATATATTTT.

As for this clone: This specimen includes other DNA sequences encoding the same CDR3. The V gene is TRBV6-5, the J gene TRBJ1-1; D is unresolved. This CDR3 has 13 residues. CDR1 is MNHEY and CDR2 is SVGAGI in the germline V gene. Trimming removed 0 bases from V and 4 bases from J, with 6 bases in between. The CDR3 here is CASSYSRGTEAFF. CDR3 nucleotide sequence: TGTGCCAGCAGTTACTCACGGGGCACTGAAGCTTTCTTT.

CDR3 protein: CSPARGKGYTF. Here the CDR3 DNA reads TGCAGTCCTGCTCGGGGTAAGGGCTACACCTTC. V gene TRBV20-1 combines with J gene TRBJ1-2; D gene unclear. CDR1 DFQATT and CDR2 SNEGSKA come from the germline V gene (reference sequence). The V gene lost 8 bases and the J gene lost 8 bases, with 15 bases spanning the gap. CDR3 length: 11 residues.

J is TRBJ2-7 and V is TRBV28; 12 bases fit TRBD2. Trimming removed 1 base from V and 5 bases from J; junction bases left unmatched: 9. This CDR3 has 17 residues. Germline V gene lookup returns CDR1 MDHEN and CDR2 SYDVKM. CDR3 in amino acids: CASSLSGLAGTPHEQYF. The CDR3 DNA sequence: TGTGCCAGCAGTTTATCTGGACTAGCGGGAACGCCCCACGAGCAGTACTTC.

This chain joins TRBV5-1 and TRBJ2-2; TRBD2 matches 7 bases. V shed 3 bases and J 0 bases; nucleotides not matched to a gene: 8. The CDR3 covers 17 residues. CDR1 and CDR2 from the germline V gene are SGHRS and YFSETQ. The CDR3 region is CASSSHLTSSNTGELFF. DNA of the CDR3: TGCGCCAGCAGCTCCCACCTGACTAGCTCGAACACCGGGGAGCTGTTTTTT.